The clone carrying this T cell receptor (beta chain) turned up a few times. Its target is unknown. Using its own MiXCR run on the 5' RACE reads, TCRdb lists one record per CDR3 protein. The sample has some 840,000 distinct CDR3 sequences, approximately 12% seen once. This sample was included in a study of CD8 T cells in ankylosing spondylitis. Regarding the study as a whole: Seemingly characteristic of ankylosing spondylitis blood was a TCR beta motif consisting of eight highly homologous variants.

Sequencing used blood, either unsorted or a sorted T cell fraction (not recorded which). This TCR derives from a male donor with ankylosing spondylitis.

The CDR3 sequence is CASSVRLAGGYNEQFF. For the CDR3, the DNA is TGTGCCAGCAGCGTTAGACTAGCGGGAGGATACAATGAGCAGTTCTTC. This chain links TRBV9 with TRBJ2-1; 13 nucleotides align to TRBD2. J lost 4 bases, V lost 2 bases, and 3 bases had no gene match. This CDR3 contains 16 residues. CDR1 is SGDLS and CDR2 is YYNGEE in the germline V gene.